This T cell receptor beta chain was documented in a study of T-cell reconstitution after alpha-beta-depleted transplantation in children. The authors prepared the TCRbeta library with unique molecular identifiers. Using its own MiXCR run on the PCR reads, TCRdb lists one record per CDR3 protein. The profile covers some 290,000 distinct CDR3 sequences, with about 10% appearing a single time and around 10% taken by the ten largest. The origin of this receptor is a human donor who donated a stem cell graft to a child with SCID. The specimen comprised PBMCs from the stem cell graft donor, sampled from the stem cell graft.

CDR3 in amino acids: CSASGRQGANSPLHF. The CDR3 region has the DNA TGCAGTGCTAGTGGACGACAGGGAGCAAATTCACCCCTCCACTTT. The genes are TRBV20-1 and TRBJ1-6; TRBD1 matches at 7 bases. J was trimmed by 7 bases and V by 3 bases; bases with no gene match: 9. CDR1 and CDR2 (germline): DFQATT, SNEGSKA (reference sequence). The CDR3 spans 15 residues.